This record looks at one T cell receptor (beta chain) sequence and its context. This receptor's antigen is unknown. Base qualities were left out, and no much larger clone turns up one base away. This sample is drawn from a study of blood T cell repertoires in COVID-19 (dated by TCRdb to the early 2020s). In the study overall: Collaborator samples came from the United States, Italy and Spain and covered acute and convalescent phases of COVID-19. The samples were drawn from the first 160 participants of the ongoing ImmuneRACE study and from 1,254 subjects provided by 6 global collaborators. The sample metadata nearly always contained a de-identified subject ID, COVID-19 status, age in years and sex. The material from the prospective study consisted of cDNA or gDNA derived from T cells, B-cell-depleted T cells, or PBMCs. The repertoires were made available in a free public database intended to serve as a resource for research on the immune response to SARS-CoV-2. Deeply sampled blood TCRbeta repertoires from subjects exposed to, actively infected with, or recovered from COVID-19 were included in the dataset. Where HLA class I and class II types were available, the types were taken from metadata supplied by the sample provider, not from assay-based typing. The paper as a whole reports these results and caveats: The quantity of clinical and demographic metadata differed by source and by participant and was supplied without curation.

V loses 6 bases of germline sequence and J loses 0 bases, and the interval between the two ends is 8 bases. For CDR1 and CDR2, the germline V gene lists MDHEN and SYDVKM. The CDR3 holds 13 amino acids from the cysteine to the phenylalanine. The read is trimmed to its CDR3 DNA, 39 bases read in frame from base 1. Whole blood was collected in K2EDTA tubes by collaborating institutions according to the institutions' own protocols. For TCRbeta analysis, collaborators shipped samples in one of three forms: frozen whole blood, isolated PBMCs, or DNA extracted from either of those sample types. The immunoSEQ Assay, a bias-controlled multiplex PCR, was used to amplify TCRbeta CDR3 regions from genomic DNA. The authors processed their data as follows. Within the assay, amplification of reference gene primers was used to estimate how many nucleated cells each sample contained. To quantify the absolute abundance of each unique TCRbeta CDR3 rearrangement, sequence reads were collapsed and filtered. Productive Simpson clonality was computed per sample as the square root of Simpson's diversity index over productive rearrangements. TCRdb took this table from immuneACCESS and kept in-frame rearrangements with V and J called. Such tables lack part of the clones; where checked against another copy, unresolved V genes explain under half of the gap, and the rest is unexplained. That table furnishes V, J and clone size, whereas the DNA furnished D and trimming. In all, the sample holds 60,000 to 70,000 clones, and 70% to 85% of those were seen once. The leading ten clones occupy roughly 41% of the sample.

This clonotype originated in a human donor in a cohort sampled during active COVID-19. Sequencing input: peripheral blood. In this chain, TRBV28 is recombined with TRBJ1-2; the D gene remains uncertain. The CDR3 is CASRTDSNYGYTF. The sequenced DNA is TGTGCCAGCAGAACCGACTCTAACTATGGCTACACCTTC.